One sample yielded the 2 T cell receptor beta chains listed below, sequenced in a study of siplizumab effects on memory and regulatory T cells. Sequencing was performed with immunoSEQ multiplex PCR; in TCRdb, only in-frame clones are kept and a portion is missing. The sample includes around 110,000 clones, roughly 94% of them seen just once. The sequencing input was non-Treg CD4+ T cells sorted from blood. The receptors stem from a human donor in good health.

The chain has TRBV7-2 and TRBJ1-1, with D perhaps matching TRBD1 (6 bases). In germline, CDR1 is SGHTA, CDR2 FQGNSA. V dropped 2 bases and J dropped 5 bases, with 18 bases sitting between them. The CDR3 runs 16 residues. As DNA, the CDR3 is TGTGCCAGCAGCTTAAACGGGGGGCGAGGGGCGACTGAAGCTTTCTTT. Translation gives CASSLNGGRGATEAFF.

V usage is TRBV28 and J usage is TRBJ1-4, with D perhaps matching TRBD1 (6 bases). Trimming removed 5 bases from V and 5 bases from J, with 12 bases in between. The germline V gene has CDR1 MDHEN and CDR2 SYDVKM. CDR3 length: 14 residues. The CDR3 here is CASSGGTPNEKLFF. The CDR3, as DNA: TGTGCCAGCAGTGGGGGCACACCGAATGAAAAACTGTTTTTT.